This T cell receptor beta chain was profiled in a study of blood T cell repertoires in COVID-19. The wider study: Spain, Italy and the United States supplied samples that represented acute and convalescent COVID-19. From T cells, B-cell-depleted T cells, or PBMCs came the material, which was cDNA or gDNA.

Trimming pared 4 bases from V and 1 base from J, leaving 10 bases between. This CDR3 is 14 amino acids long. Germline CDR1 reads LGHDT; CDR2 reads YNNKEL (reference sequence). Authors' processing steps: Reference gene primer amplification gave nucleated cell count estimates. Sequencing used immunoSEQ multiplex PCR; TCRdb keeps in-frame clones, though not all of them. V and J calls and clone size follow that table, whereas D and trimming were derived from the DNA. Among about 240,000 clones, roughly 80% were seen once, and the ten largest hold around 9.6%. The chain links TRBV3-1 (or the pseudogene TRBV3-2) to TRBJ2-5, with D possibly being TRBD2 (7 bases). The sample taken for sequencing was peripheral blood. This receptor was taken from a woman older than 75 with acute or convalescent COVID-19. The CDR3 nucleotides are TGTGCCAGCAGCCTTAGGGGGGGCCAAGAGACCCAGTACTTC. Its translation is CASSLRGGQETQYF.